This is a list of T cell receptor beta chains from one sample in a study of esophageal squamous cell carcinoma under preoperative chemotherapy. One entry per CDR3 protein, called by TCRdb with MiXCR from the PCR reads. The sample contains roughly 32,000 distinct CDR3 sequences, about half of which appear only once. The sample was acquired from a patient given preoperative chemotherapy. These receptors were obtained from a human donor with esophageal squamous cell carcinoma. The donor label of this sample is uncertain. CDR3s include the opening cysteine and the closing phenylalanine or tryptophan. The D gene is left open where the match is weak. Clone size, where shown, is once, few, many, or a class for clones that have expanded.

J gene	V gene	D gene	clone size	CDR3 protein	CDR3 DNA
TRBJ2-3	TRBV7-2	TRBD2	medium-sized	CASSLEVSGRNTQYF	TGTGCCAGCAGCTTAGAGGTTAGCGGGAGGAATACGCAGTATTTT
TRBJ2-2	TRBV24-1	NA	NA	CATRETGTSGELFF	TGTGCCACCAGGGAGACAGGGACTTCTGGGGAGCTGTTTTTT
TRBJ1-1	TRBV19	NA	NA	CASSSTSLNTEAFF	TGTGCCAGTAGCTCAACATCTTTGAACACTGAAGCTTTCTTT
TRBJ2-5	TRBV7-8	TRBD1	NA	CGRGLDGRDTDTQYF	TGTGGCAGGGGGTTAGACGGCCGGGACACAGATACCCAGTACTTC
TRBJ1-1	TRBV10-3	NA	many	CAISESGTANTEAFF	TGTGCCATCAGTGAGTCCGGAACAGCCAACACTGAAGCTTTCTTT
TRBJ2-7	TRBV10-2	NA	many	CASSEGRFSYEQYF	TGCGCCAGCAGTGAGGGACGGTTCTCCTACGAGCAGTACTTC
TRBJ1-6	TRBV6-1	NA	few	CASSEAYGGTSTSPLHF	TGTGCCAGCAGTGAAGCTTACGGTGGGACTTCGACTTCACCCCTCCACTTT
TRBJ2-3	TRBV5-1	NA	NA	CASSPSLTGATNTQYF	TGCGCCAGCAGCCCGAGTCTCACCGGGGCGACGAATACGCAGTATTTT
TRBJ2-4	TRBV7-6	NA	NA	CASSLDAGLGGGDKKIQYF	TGTGCCAGCAGCTTGGATGCGGGCCTCGGCGGCGGAGACAAAAAGATTCAGTACTTC
TRBJ2-1	TRBV7-6	TRBD2	many	CASSPAGTSGETQFF	TGTGCCAGCAGCCCGGCCGGGACTAGCGGTGAGACCCAGTTCTTC
TRBJ2-2	TRBV10-3	TRBD1	once	CAIRQGANDELFF	TGTGCCATCCGGCAGGGGGCGAATGATGAGCTGTTTTTC